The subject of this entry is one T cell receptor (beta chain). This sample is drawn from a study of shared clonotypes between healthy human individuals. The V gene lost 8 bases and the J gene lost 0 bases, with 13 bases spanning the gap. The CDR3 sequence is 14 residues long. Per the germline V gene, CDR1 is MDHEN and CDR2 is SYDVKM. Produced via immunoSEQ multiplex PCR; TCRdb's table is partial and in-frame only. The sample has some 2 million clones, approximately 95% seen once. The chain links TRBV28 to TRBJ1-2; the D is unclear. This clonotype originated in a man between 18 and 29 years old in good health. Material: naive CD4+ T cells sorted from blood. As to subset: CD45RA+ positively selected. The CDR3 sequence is CASGNMLTNYGYTF. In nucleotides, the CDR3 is TGTGCCAGCGGGAACATGTTAACTAACTATGGCTACACCTTC.